This T cell receptor beta chain is drawn from a study of shared T cell receptors in the human thymus. Sequencing used immunoSEQ multiplex PCR; TCRdb keeps in-frame clones, though not all of them. Seen here are hundreds of thousands of clones, 95% observed once, and the top ten hold around 0.019%. CDR1 and CDR2 from the germline V gene are SGHNT and YENEEA. This CDR3 has 14 residues. V dropped 3 bases and J dropped 7; count of bases not matched to a gene: 3. The chain links TRBV11-3 to TRBJ2-3, with 11 positions matching TRBD1. Material for sequencing was thymocytes. The clonotype was recovered from a human donor. The CDR3 sequence is CASSLGTGGHTQYF. CDR3 nucleotide sequence: TGTGCCAGCAGCTTGGGGACAGGGGGGCATACGCAGTATTTT.